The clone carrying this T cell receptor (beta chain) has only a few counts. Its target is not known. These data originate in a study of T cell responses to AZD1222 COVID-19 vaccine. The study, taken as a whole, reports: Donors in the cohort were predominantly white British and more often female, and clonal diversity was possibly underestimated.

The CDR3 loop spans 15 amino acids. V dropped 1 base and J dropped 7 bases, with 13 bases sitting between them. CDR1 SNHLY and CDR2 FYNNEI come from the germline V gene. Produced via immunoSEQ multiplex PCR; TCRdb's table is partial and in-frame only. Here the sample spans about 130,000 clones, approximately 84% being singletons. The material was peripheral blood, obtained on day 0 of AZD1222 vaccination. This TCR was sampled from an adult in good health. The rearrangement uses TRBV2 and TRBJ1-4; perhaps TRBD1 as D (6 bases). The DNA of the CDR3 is TGTGCCAGCAGTGAAGATGGGGGCAGACCTGAAAAACTGTTTTTT. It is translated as CASSEDGGRPEKLFF.